A selection of T cell receptor beta chains follows, all from one sample in a study of control samples from healthy donors and cancer patients. Assay used: immunoSEQ multiplex PCR; TCRdb lists only in-frame clones, some missing. Here the sample spans 99,000 or so clones, more than 75% being singletons. The sample consisted of blood. These receptors were collected from a man aged 60 to 75 in good health. Each CDR3 is given with its conserved first and last residue. A D gene is named only where the DNA matches it firmly. Clone size is given for some rows only: seen once, a few or many times, or a class if the clone is expanded.

>TRBD2|NA|TRBV19|TRBJ2-5
TGTGCCAGTAGTATAGATTCAAATAGCGGGGTAAAAGAGACCCAGTACTTC
CASSIDSNSGVKETQYF
>NA|NA|TRBV29-1|TRBJ2-3
TGCAGCGTTGAAGGGCAGACACTCACAGATACGCAGTATTTT
CSVEGQTLTDTQYF
>NA|NA|TRBV6-5|TRBJ2-3
TGTGCCAGCAGTTACTCGAGTCACACAGATACGCAGTATTTT
CASSYSSHTDTQYF
>NA|NA|TRBV2|TRBJ2-1
TGTGCCAGCAGTGCAGGAGGGGGGAAGTTCTTC
CASSAGGGKFF
>TRBD2|NA|TRBV6-5|TRBJ2-7
TGTGCCAGCAGTTACTCGGGGGAGGGTTCCTACGAGCAGTACTTC
CASSYSGEGSYEQYF
>TRBD2|NA|TRBV4-1|TRBJ2-7
TGCGCCAGCAGCCCGGACAGGCTAGCGGGAGTCTACGAGCAGTACTTC
CASSPDRLAGVYEQYF
>TRBD1|NA|TRBV6-5|TRBJ2-7
TGTGCCAGCAGACGTGACAGGGGACCCTACGAGCAGTACTTC
CASRRDRGPYEQYF
>NA|NA|TRBV29-1|TRBJ1-4
TGCAGCGTTGTGTACGGAACTAATGAAAAACTGTTTTTT
CSVVYGTNEKLFF
>NA|NA|TRBV10-2|TRBJ1-4
TGCGCCAGCAGTGAACGGGGTGGAGTTAATGAAAAACTGTTTTTT
CASSERGGVNEKLFF
>NA|NA|TRBV30|TRBJ1-2
TGTGCCTGGAGTCTACAGGGTGACTATGGCTACACCTTC
CAWSLQGDYGYTF
>NA|NA|TRBV15|TRBJ2-1
TGTGCCACCAGCTTACCCTCCTGGAATGGCCACAATGAGCAGTTCTTC
CATSLPSWNGHNEQFF
>TRBD1|NA|TRBV19|TRBJ1-3
TGTGCCAGTAGTATCGGACAGGGAGGGCCTGGAAACACCATATATTTT
CASSIGQGGPGNTIYF
>NA|NA|TRBV4-2|TRBJ1-4
TGTGCCAGCAGCCAAGAGGCCACCACAACTAATGAAAAACTGTTTTTT
CASSQEATTTNEKLFF
>TRBD2|NA|TRBV18|TRBJ2-1
TGTGCCAGCTCACCGGGACTAGCGGGAAAAAATGAGCAGTTCTTC
CASSPGLAGKNEQFF
>NA|NA|TRBV2|TRBJ2-3
TGTGCCAGCATTTCCATTTATGATACGCAGTATTTT
CASISIYDTQYF
>NA|NA|TRBV6-5|TRBJ2-3
TGTGCCAGCACCCCAGGGGTCGCGGGCGCAGATACGCAGTATTTT
CASTPGVAGADTQYF
>NA|NA|TRBV7-8|TRBJ2-7
TGTGCCAGCAGCCCAGCCCTCTCCTACGAGCAGTACTTC
CASSPALSYEQYF
>NA|NA|TRBV25-1|TRBJ1-5
TGTGCCAGCAGTGAAGCAGGGGGCAATCAGCCCCAGCATTTT
CASSEAGGNQPQHF
>NA|NA|TRBV2|TRBJ2-5
TGTGCCAGCAGTGATGGTAGGGTAGCCCCGGAGACCCAGTACTTC
CASSDGRVAPETQYF
>TRBD1|NA|TRBV3-1/TRBV3-2|TRBJ1-2
TGTGCCAGCAGCCCAGGGGGATCTCGACAAAACTATGGCTACACCTTC
CASSPGGSRQNYGYTF
>TRBD1|once|TRBV7-9|TRBJ1-2
TGTGCCAGCAGCTTCGTGGGGACAGGGGATGGCTACACCTTC
CASSFVGTGDGYTF
>TRBD2|NA|TRBV28|TRBJ2-7
TGTGCCAGCAGCCCCGGGACTAGCGGGAGTTACTACGAGCAGTACTTC
CASSPGTSGSYYEQYF
>TRBD2|NA|TRBV6-2/TRBV6-3|TRBJ2-5
TGTGCCAGCAGTCCACGTGGACTAGCGGTTCAAGAGACCCAGTACTTC
CASSPRGLAVQETQYF
>NA|NA|TRBV25-1|TRBJ2-7
TGTGCCAGCAGTACCGGGACGGACTACGAGCAGTACTTC
CASSTGTDYEQYF
>NA|NA|TRBV5-1|TRBJ1-2
TGCGCCAGCAGCCCCTGGTGGGACGGCTATGGCTACACCTTC
CASSPWWDGYGYTF
>TRBD2|NA|TRBV18|TRBJ2-7
TGTGCCAGCTCACCACCGCTAGCGGGGACCTACGAGCAGTACTTC
CASSPPLAGTYEQYF
>NA|NA|TRBV5-1|TRBJ2-3
TGCGCCAGCAGCTTGGACCGGTCAGATACGCAGTATTTT
CASSLDRSDTQYF
>NA|NA|TRBV5-6|TRBJ1-5
TGTGCCAGCAGCAAGGACTCATGGGGGTTGAGCAATCAGCCCCAGCATTTT
CASSKDSWGLSNQPQHF
>TRBD2|NA|TRBV19|TRBJ2-3
TGTGCCAGTAGTATAACTAGCGGGGCCACAGATACGCAGTATTTT
CASSITSGATDTQYF
>TRBD1|NA|TRBV5-1|TRBJ2-7
TGCGCCAGCAGCTCGCGACAGGGAATGAGAGGCGAGCAGTACTTC
CASSSRQGMRGEQYF
>NA|NA|TRBV2|TRBJ1-1
TGTGCCAGCAGGGCACAGAATCCCAACACTGAAGCTTTCTTT
CASRAQNPNTEAFF
>NA|NA|TRBV11-2|TRBJ1-6
TGTGCCAGCAGCTTAGGACAGGCCCAACTACCCCTCCACTTT
CASSLGQAQLPLHF
>NA|few|TRBV19|TRBJ2-1
TGTGCCAGTAGTAGGGACACAAGGGGGGAGCAGTTCTTC
CASSRDTRGEQFF
>NA|NA|TRBV2|TRBJ1-2
TGCGCCAGCAGTTTCAACACAGCTAACTATGGCTACACCTTC
CASSFNTANYGYTF
>NA|NA|TRBV20-1|TRBJ1-2
TGCAGTGCTAGTCTGATGGGCGATCCTTCCTATGGCTACACCTTC
CSASLMGDPSYGYTF
>NA|NA|TRBV4-2|TRBJ2-1
TGTGCCAGCAGCCAAGATGGAGGTAACAATGAGCAGTTCTTC
CASSQDGGNNEQFF
>NA|NA|TRBV15|TRBJ2-2
TGTGCCACCAGCAGGGGGGGACAGCCCGCCGGGGAGCTGTTTTTT
CATSRGGQPAGELFF
>TRBD1|NA|TRBV7-9|TRBJ1-2
TGTGCCAGCAGCCAACGCCCGACAGGGGGCGACTATGGCTACACCTTC
CASSQRPTGGDYGYTF
>NA|NA|TRBV5-1|TRBJ2-3
TGCGCCAGCAGCTTTGAGCTAGCGATTTCCACAGATACGCAGTATTTT
CASSFELAISTDTQYF
>NA|NA|TRBV24-1|TRBJ1-4
TGTGCCACAAGTGATGTGATGCGCAGGTTAATACCAACTAATGAAAAACTGTTTTTT
CATSDVMRRLIPTNEKLFF